Sequencing of this T cell receptor beta chain was carried out in a study of CD8+ T cells in alopecia areata. Study details: Tofacitinib therapy lasting 6 to 18 months was followed by 6 months off drug. Notes on the study in general: Normal scalp showed lower clonality than lesional scalp, especially alopecia totalis/universalis. Alphabeta T cells residing in normal skin are also sequenced in scalp samples.

Remarks on this clone: Its matching antigen is unknown.

Trimming cost V 7 bases and J 8 bases, with 11 bases left between them. Germline V gene sequence: CDR1 DFQATT, CDR2 SNEGSKA (reference sequence). The length of the CDR3 is 11 residues. cDNA reverse transcribed from extracted RNA served as the sequencing template. Sequenced by immunoSEQ multiplex PCR; TCRdb stores in-frame clones only, minus some. The sample shows 110,000 to 150,000 clones, roughly 46% of them seen only once. PBMCs served as the source from which CD4+ and CD8+ T cells were sorted. This specimen was CD4+ T cells sorted from blood, taken at week 0. The genes are TRBV20-1 and TRBJ1-4; possibly TRBD1 for D (5 bases). The receptor was derived from a human donor with alopecia areata. The CDR3 nucleotides read TGCAGTGGTAGGGGAGGAGAAAAACTGTTTTTT. Its translation: CSGRGGEKLFF.